The T cell receptor (beta chain) under discussion was sequenced for a study of blood T cell repertoires in COVID-19. Repertoires were generated with immunoSEQ multiplex PCR, while TCRdb's copy carries only in-frame clones and drops some. This sample has 250,000 to 350,000 clones; around 87% occur once, and the top ten carry less than 9.5%. CDR3 length: 14 amino acids. Germline V gene sequence: CDR1 MNHEY, CDR2 SVGAGI. With 7 bases removed from V and 0 bases from J, the gap between germline ends came to 7 bases. Sequenced material: peripheral blood. The sequence came from a woman between 45 and 65 years old who had recovered from COVID-19. V usage is TRBV6-5 and J usage is TRBJ1-6, with D unclear. The CDR3 region is CASMRSSYNSPLHF. The CDR3, as DNA: TGTGCCAGCATGCGAAGCTCCTATAATTCACCCCTCCACTTT.